These 25 T cell receptor beta chains share one sample of origin, sequenced in a study of regulatory T cells in long-lasting Graves disease. Documented time point: newly diagnosed GD, antithyroid drugs for less than 3 months. The TCR library was prepared using RNA isolated from PBMCs. For TCR beta, libraries came from iRepertoire HTBI primers and Arm-PCR of CDR3 regions. TCRdb re-analysed the multiplex PCR reads in MiXCR, keeping a single row per CDR3 protein. Among about 620,000 distinct CDR3 sequences listed, roughly 15% were seen once. These sequences were also reported in another study, on T cells in Graves' hyperthyroidism and ophthalmopathy.

The starting material was peripheral blood mononuclear cells (PBMCs), obtained at new diagnosis, from a patient treated with antithyroid drugs. The receptors come from a woman aged 25 to 39 with Graves disease.

This clonotype has ten or more counts. CDR3 in amino acids: CASSGDWTRTQYF. The DNA of the CDR3 is TGTGCCAGCAGTGGGGACTGGACCAGGACCCAGTACTTC. This chain joins TRBV2 and TRBJ2-5, with a tentative D call TRBD2 (6 bases). Trimming removed 4 bases at V and 7 bases at J, with 13 bases between. The CDR3 spans 13 residues. The germline V gene encodes CDR1 SNHLY and CDR2 FYNNEI.

The chain has TRBV6-1 and TRBJ1-5, with D uncertain. The CDR3 length is 19 residues. From germline, CDR1 is MNHNS and CDR2 SASEGT. V was cut by 1 base and J by 6 bases, with 25 bases left in between. The CDR3 here is CASSEETEPYSELSQPQHF. The CDR3 nucleotides read TGTGCCAGCAGTGAAGAAACGGAACCCTACAGTGAGTTAAGTCAGCCCCAGCATTTT.

This clonotype was recorded a few times. The chain recombines TRBV7-9 with TRBJ2-1; TRBD2 matches at 11 bases. Looked up from germline, CDR1 is SEHNR and CDR2 is FQNEAQ (reference sequence). There are 18 residues in the CDR3. The J segment lost 8 bases and the V segment lost 6 bases, leaving 18 bases of the junction unmatched. In DNA, the CDR3 is TGTGCCAGCAGTTCTCCCATCATCATAGCGGGAGGGCCACATGAGCAGTTCTTC. Its protein product is CASSSPIIIAGGPHEQFF.

This clonotype was found many times. The chain combines TRBV7-9 with TRBJ2-7; D remains ambiguous. The ends were cut back, 5 bases at V and 5 bases at J, with 10 bases in the middle. CDR3 size: 12 residues. The germline V gene has CDR1 SEHNR and CDR2 FQNEAQ (reference sequence). CDR3 amino acids: CASSDLGNEQYF. The CDR3 bases are TGTGCCAGCAGCGACCTGGGCAACGAGCAGTACTTC. The full variable domain, completed using reference TRBV7-9 and TRBJ2-7, is DTGVSQNPRHKITKRGQNVTFRCDPISEHNRLYWYRQTLGQGPEFLTYFQNEAQLEKSRLLSDRFSAERPKGSFSTLEIQRTEQGDSAMYLCASSDLGNEQYFGPGTRLTVT.

The J gene is TRBJ2-1, the V gene TRBV9; weak D call: TRBD1 (5 bases). CDR1 is SGDLS, CDR2 YYNGEE, per germline. The CDR3 runs 16 residues. V was shortened by 0 bases and J by 1 base, with 11 bases between the two germline ends. CDR3 coding DNA: TGTGCCAGCAGCGTAGATCAGGGTCCTTCCTACAATGAGCAGTTCTTC. Residues: CASSVDQGPSYNEQFF.

The CDR3 sequence: CASSISQGGGYTF. In nucleotides, the CDR3 is TGTGCCAGTAGTATAAGCCAGGGCGGCGGCTACACCTTC. The chain employs TRBV19 and TRBJ1-2; a weak D match, TRBD1 (5 bases). The CDR3 runs 13 residues. V was pared by 2 bases and J by 8 bases, with 12 bases between. CDR1 LNHDA and CDR2 SQIVND come from the germline V gene (reference sequence).

This clonotype occurred a few times. One base away lies a much larger clone, so this may be a sequencing read error. V usage is TRBV7-9 and J usage is TRBJ2-5; TRBD1 is a possible D gene (5 bases). CDR1 is SEHNR and CDR2 is FQNEAQ in the germline V gene (reference sequence). CDR3 size: 13 residues. Trimming removed 5 bases from V and 2 bases from J, with 9 bases in between. The CDR3 here is CASSPKGQETQYF. The CDR3 DNA sequence: TGTGCCAGCAGCCCCAAGGGGCAAGAGACCCAGTACTTC. The full variable domain, rest sourced from reference TRBV7-9 and TRBJ2-5, is DTGVSQNPRHKITKRGQNVTFRCDPISEHNRLYWYRQTLGQGPEFLTYFQNEAQLEKSRLLSDRFSAERPKGSFSTLEIQRTEQGDSAMYLCASSPKGQETQYFGPGTRLLVL.

V usage is TRBV5-4 and J usage is TRBJ1-1; TRBD1 aligns across 9 bases. Per germline, CDR1 SGHNT and CDR2 YYREEE (reference sequence). The CDR3 covers 13 residues. The trim removed 5 bases at V and 5 bases at J, leaving 4 bases unmatched. The CDR3 region is CASRHRGQTEAFF. The CDR3, as DNA: TGTGCCAGCAGGCACAGGGGGCAGACTGAAGCTTTCTTT.

This clonotype was detected ten times or more. The CDR3 sequence: CASSLAATGGNTGELFF. The DNA of the CDR3 is TGTGCCAGCAGCTTAGCGGCCACAGGGGGCAACACCGGGGAGCTGTTTTTT. J is TRBJ2-2 and V is TRBV7-6; 9 nucleotides match TRBD1. Germline CDR1 and CDR2: SGHVS and FNYEAQ. The CDR3 contains 17 residues. The trim removed 0 bases at V and 2 bases at J, leaving 4 bases unmatched.

Regarding this clonotype: A far larger clone is just one base off, so this is likely a read error. The rearrangement links TRBV11-2 to TRBJ1-2, with TRBD1 identical over 8 bases. CDR3 size: 13 residues. V lost 8 bases, J lost 6 bases, and 8 bases stayed unmatched. Per the germline V gene, CDR1 is SGHAT and CDR2 is FQNNGV. The CDR3 DNA reads TGTGCCAGCCGGCCAGGACAGGGAGATGGCTACACCTTC. This sequence encodes CASRPGQGDGYTF.

The chain is built from TRBV5-4 and TRBJ1-4; no clear D. Germline V gene data show CDR1 as SGHNT and CDR2 as YYREEE (reference sequence). V was pared by 1 base and J by 8 bases, with 12 bases between. The CDR3 contains 14 residues. The CDR3 sequence: CASSLITVGEKLFF. For the CDR3, the DNA is TGTGCCAGCAGCTTGATAACGGTCGGAGAAAAACTGTTTTTT.

This clonotype was detected only a few times. In DNA form, the CDR3 reads TGTGCCAGCAGTTACTCACCAGACCTAATTGGTCTTACCTCAACTAATGAAAAACTGTTTTTT. Protein sequence: CASSYSPDLIGLTSTNEKLFF. The chain uses TRBV6-2 or TRBV6-3 and TRBJ1-4; no clear D gene. This CDR3 is built from 21 residues. Trimming stripped 0 bases from V and 0 bases from J, with 23 bases between. Germline V gives CDR1 MNHEY, CDR2 SVGEGT.

The chain links TRBV7-2 to TRBJ2-1, with 10 bases matching TRBD2. Per germline, CDR1 SGHTA and CDR2 FQGNSA. The CDR3 is 13 residues long. Germline trimming cut 5 bases from V and 8 bases from J; bases unmatched to any gene: 3. The CDR3 here is CASSPLAGDEQFF. As DNA, the CDR3 is TGTGCCAGCAGCCCCCTAGCGGGAGATGAGCAGTTCTTC. The full variable domain, its missing parts supplied by reference TRBV7-2 and TRBJ2-1, is GAGVSQSPSNKVTEKGKDVELRCDPISGHTALYWYRQSLGQGLEFLIYFQGNSAPDKSGLPSDRFSAERTGGSVSTLTIQRTQQEDSAVYLCASSPLAGDEQFFGPGTRLTVL.

This clonotype was recorded a few times. The chain joins TRBV24-1 to TRBJ2-3; 16 bases align to TRBD2. CDR3 length: 18 residues. Germline CDR1 is KGHDR and CDR2 is SFDVKD. J gave up 4 bases and V 4 bases, and 7 bases lay outside the gene matches. The CDR3 loop reads CATSDRGTSGRAPDTQYF. Written as DNA, the CDR3 is TGTGCCACCAGTGACCGCGGGACTAGCGGGAGGGCCCCAGATACGCAGTATTTT.

This clonotype came up many times. The chain couples TRBV28 to TRBJ1-2, with 11 bases that match TRBD1. The CDR3 runs to 14 residues. The V gene end was trimmed by 4 bases and the J gene end by 7 bases; junction bases not matched to a gene: 5. CDR1 and CDR2 from the germline V gene are MDHEN and SYDVKM. The CDR3, as DNA: TGTGCCAGCAGTTCCGGACAGGGGGCAGGTGGCTACACCTTC. Protein sequence: CASSSGQGAGGYTF.

This clonotype was picked up many times. The chain employs TRBV2 and TRBJ1-5; weak D call: TRBD1 (5 bases). The CDR3 totals 14 residues. Between the trimmed V and J ends, which lost 6 bases and 7 bases, there was a span of 16 bases. The germline gives CDR1 SNHLY, CDR2 FYNNEI. Here the CDR3 DNA reads TGTGCCAGCAGCCACGACAGCAACAGCCAGCCCCAGCATTTT. Residues: CASSHDSNSQPQHF.

The V and J genes are TRBV5-4 and TRBJ1-1; D may be TRBD1 (5 bases). V was cut by 6 bases and J by 1 base, with 13 bases left in between. From germline, CDR1 is SGHNT and CDR2 YYREEE (reference sequence). The CDR3 loop spans 14 amino acids. The chain's CDR3 is CASKGAGPNTEAFF. The CDR3, as DNA: TGTGCCAGCAAAGGAGCAGGGCCGAACACTGAAGCTTTCTTT. The full variable domain, completed using reference TRBV5-4 and TRBJ1-1, is ETGVTQSPTHLIKTRGQQVTLRCSSQSGHNTVSWYQQALGQGPQFIFQYYREEENGRGNFPPRFSGLQFPNYSSELNVNALELDDSALYLCASKGAGPNTEAFFGQGTRLTVV.

This clonotype came up many times. V gene TRBV7-3 combines with J gene TRBJ1-1, with D possibly TRBD1 on 6 matching bases. Per the germline V gene, CDR1 is SGHTA and CDR2 is FQGTGA. This CDR3 has 15 residues. Between the trimmed V and J ends, which lost 6 bases and 1 base, there was a span of 15 bases. The CDR3 coding sequence is TGTGCCAGCAGTTTGCGCGGGGGCCCGAACACTGAAGCTTTCTTT. Its translation is CASSLRGGPNTEAFF. The variable domain in full, with the rest retrieved from reference TRBV7-3 and TRBJ1-1, is GAGVSQTPSNKVTEKGKYVELRCDPISGHTALYWYRQSLGQGPEFLIYFQGTGAADDSGLPNDRFFAVRPEGSVSTLKIQRTERGDSAVYLCASSLRGGPNTEAFFGQGTRLTVV.

This chain connects TRBV19 to TRBJ2-2; no definite D call. V dropped 6 bases and J dropped 1 base, with 12 bases sitting between them. CDR3 size: 15 residues. CDR1 and CDR2 from the germline V gene are LNHDA and SQIVND (reference sequence). The CDR3 bases are TGTGCCAGTAGGTTTGGGGTCGTGAACACCGGGGAGCTGTTTTTT. This sequence encodes CASRFGVVNTGELFF.

This clonotype was found many times. V usage is TRBV20-1 and J usage is TRBJ2-3; TRBD2 might be the D (6 bases). Trimming removed 0 bases from V and 2 bases from J, with 15 bases in between. The CDR3 is 16 residues long. The V gene's germline CDR1 is DFQATT and CDR2 SNEGSKA (reference sequence). CDR3 nucleotide sequence: TGCAGTGCTAGAGACCGCACCCGGGGGAACACAGATACGCAGTATTTT. It is translated as CSARDRTRGNTDTQYF.

This clonotype was counted ten times or more. The chain is built from TRBV28 and TRBJ1-1, with D hard to call. This CDR3 is built from 13 residues. Trimming stripped 3 bases from V and 6 bases from J, with 11 bases between. Germline V gene lookup returns CDR1 MDHEN and CDR2 SYDVKM. CDR3 region: CASSLFMVPEAFF. CDR3 DNA sequence: TGTGCCAGCAGTTTGTTCATGGTCCCTGAAGCTTTCTTT.

Turning to this clonotype: The junction departs from the called germline gene at one end, perhaps through a read error. V is TRBV3-1 and J is TRBJ1-6, with D tentatively TRBD1 (5 bases). Germline loops: CDR1 LGHDT, CDR2 YNNKEL (reference sequence). This CDR3 contains 15 residues. DNA for the CDR3: TGTGCCGGCAGCCAAGATTCGGGGCCGAATTCACCCCTCCACTTT. Its translation: CAGSQDSGPNSPLHF.

This clonotype was observed at least ten times. The chain has TRBV6-1 and TRBJ2-2; TRBD1 aligns across 9 bases. The ends lost 6 bases at V and 6 bases at J; junction bases unmatched: 11. Per germline, CDR1 MNHNS and CDR2 SASEGT. This CDR3 spans 16 amino acids. The CDR3 DNA sequence: TGTGCCAGCAGACGACCGGACAGGGGAATCGCCGGGGAGCTGTTTTTT. Protein sequence: CASRRPDRGIAGELFF.

There are a few counts of this clonotype. The chain employs TRBV29-1 and TRBJ2-5; a possible D gene is TRBD1 (6 bases). Looked up from germline, CDR1 is SQVTM and CDR2 is ANQGSEA. The CDR3 has 13 residues. Trimming stripped 4 bases from V and 2 bases from J, with 11 bases between. The CDR3: CSVARGIQETQYF. The CDR3 region has the DNA TGCAGCGTTGCCAGGGGAATACAAGAGACCCAGTACTTC.

Ten or more counts support this clonotype. The chain is built from TRBV7-2 and TRBJ2-5; either TRBD1 or TRBD2 may fit D (6 bases each). The V gene lost 6 bases and the J gene lost 5 bases, with 19 bases spanning the gap. Germline V gives CDR1 SGHTA, CDR2 FQGNSA. The CDR3 loop spans 15 amino acids. CDR3 DNA: TGTGCCAGCAGGGGAAACAGGGTTGGGGGGGAGACCCAGTACTTC. Protein product: CASRGNRVGGETQYF.